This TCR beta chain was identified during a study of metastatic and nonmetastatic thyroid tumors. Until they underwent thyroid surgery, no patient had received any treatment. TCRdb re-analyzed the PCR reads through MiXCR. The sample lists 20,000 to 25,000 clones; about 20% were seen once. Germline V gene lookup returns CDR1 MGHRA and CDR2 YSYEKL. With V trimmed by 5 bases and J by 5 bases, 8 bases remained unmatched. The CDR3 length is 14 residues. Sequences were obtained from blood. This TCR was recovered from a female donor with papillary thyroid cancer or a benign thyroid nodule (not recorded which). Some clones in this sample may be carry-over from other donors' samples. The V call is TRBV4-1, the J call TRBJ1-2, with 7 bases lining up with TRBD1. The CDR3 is CASSSWTGEYGYTF. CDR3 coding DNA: TGCGCCAGCAGCTCCTGGACAGGCGAATATGGCTACACCTTC.